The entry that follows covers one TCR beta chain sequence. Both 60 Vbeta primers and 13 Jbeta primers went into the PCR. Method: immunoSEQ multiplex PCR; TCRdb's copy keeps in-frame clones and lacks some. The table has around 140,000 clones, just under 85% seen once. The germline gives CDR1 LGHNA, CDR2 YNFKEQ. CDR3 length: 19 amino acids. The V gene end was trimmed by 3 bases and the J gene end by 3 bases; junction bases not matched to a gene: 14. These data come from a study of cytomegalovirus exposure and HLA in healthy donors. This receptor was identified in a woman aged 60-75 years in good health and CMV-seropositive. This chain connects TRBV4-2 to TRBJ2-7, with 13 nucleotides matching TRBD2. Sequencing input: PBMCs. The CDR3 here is CASSHIPGTSGTKSYEQYF. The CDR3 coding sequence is TGTGCCAGCAGCCACATCCCCGGGACTAGCGGGACAAAGAGCTACGAGCAGTACTTC.